Below, 10 T cell receptor beta chains from the same sample are listed, as sequenced in a study of blood T cell repertoires in COVID-19 (dated by TCRdb to 2020 to 2021). Library generation was performed with the immunoSEQ multiplex PCR assay. Entries here come from immuneACCESS through TCRdb and include only in-frame sequences with V and J called. Some clones fail to appear in such tables; in the studies checked, an unresolved V gene covers under half of the shortfall, and the cause of the remainder is unknown. In all, the sample holds 120,000 to 150,000 clones, and approximately 88% of those were seen once. The ten largest clonotypes hold about 5.1% of the sample. Material: peripheral blood. These receptors were taken from a human donor in a cohort sampled during active COVID-19.

The rearrangement uses TRBV2 and TRBJ2-7; D remains unclear. CDR1 SNHLY and CDR2 FYNNEI come from the germline V gene. V was shortened by 4 bases and J by 0 bases, with 10 bases between the two germline ends. The CDR3 extends over 14 amino acids. CDR3 loop: CASSGAQSSYEQYF. DNA of the CDR3: TGTGCCAGCAGTGGGGCCCAGAGCTCCTACGAGCAGTACTTC.

CDR3 in amino acids: CASKSGQENSPLHF. The CDR3 DNA reads as TGTGCCAGCAAATCGGGACAGGAGAATTCACCCCTCCACTTT. The chain has TRBV2 and TRBJ1-6; 8 bases line up with TRBD1. CDR1 is SNHLY, CDR2 FYNNEI, per germline. The CDR3 runs 14 residues. V was clipped by 7 bases and J by 7 bases; unmatched bases: 6.

The rearrangement links TRBV18 to TRBJ1-1, with TRBD1 as a possible D gene (5 bases). The CDR3 has 18 residues. V lost 1 base and J lost 1, with 19 bases in between. CDR1 KGHSH and CDR2 LQKENI come from the germline V gene. CDR3: CASSPQRLGRAANTEAFF. DNA for the CDR3: TGTGCCAGCTCACCACAACGGCTCGGCAGGGCCGCGAACACTGAAGCTTTCTTT.

This chain uses TRBV2 with TRBJ2-2; 7 positions agree with TRBD2. This CDR3 contains 14 residues. The junction had 5 bases not matched to a gene; V was cut back by 6 bases and J by 4 bases. Germline CDR1 and CDR2: SNHLY and FYNNEI. The CDR3 here is CASRGSGTTGELFF. In nucleotides, the CDR3 is TGTGCCAGCAGGGGAAGCGGGACCACCGGGGAGCTGTTTTTT.

This clone was detected only once. This chain joins TRBV15 and TRBJ1-4, with TRBD1 matching over 7 bases. V was pared by 1 base and J by 5 bases, with 16 bases of the junction left unmatched. CDR3 size: 19 residues. Per germline, CDR1 LNHNV and CDR2 YYDKDF (reference sequence). CDR3 region: CATSRVLTPTGTENEKLFF. The CDR3 DNA sequence: TGTGCCACCAGCAGAGTTTTGACCCCGACGGGGACAGAGAATGAAAAACTGTTTTTT.

The chain employs TRBV19 and TRBJ1-2; possible D gene TRBD1, 6 bases. Germline values: CDR1 LNHDA, CDR2 SQIVND (reference sequence). This CDR3 spans 15 amino acids. V shed 5 bases and J shed 5 bases, with 18 bases lying between them. The CDR3 nucleotides are TGTGCCAGTAGTGCCCAGCGGGGGCAGTCGTATGGCTACACCTTC. Translation: CASSAQRGQSYGYTF.

The rearrangement uses TRBV6-5 and TRBJ2-1; 10 positions agree with TRBD2. The V gene's germline CDR1 is MNHEY and CDR2 SVGAGI. The CDR3 runs 15 residues. V shed 6 bases, J shed 9 bases, and the junction held 11 bases outside the gene matches. The DNA of the CDR3 is TGTGCCAGCAGGACCACCGGGACTAGCGACAGTGAGCAGTTCTTC. It specifies CASRTTGTSDSEQFF.

The V call is TRBV5-1, the J call TRBJ2-5; 7 bases agree with TRBD1. The length of the CDR3 is 15 residues. The ends lost 3 bases at V and 9 bases at J; junction bases unmatched: 14. Germline V gives CDR1 SGHRS, CDR2 YFSETQ. The chain's CDR3 is CASSSGQSRASAQYF. The CDR3, as DNA: TGCGCCAGCAGCTCGGGACAGTCCAGGGCAAGTGCCCAGTACTTC.

The chain has TRBV5-4 and TRBJ2-5, with 9 bases matching TRBD2. This CDR3 contains 15 residues. J was trimmed by 5 bases and V by 1 base; bases with no gene match: 6. Germline values: CDR1 SGHNT, CDR2 YYREEE (reference sequence). The CDR3 loop is CASSLSRAGGETQYF. CDR3 sequence (DNA): TGTGCCAGCAGCTTGAGCAGGGCGGGAGGGGAGACCCAGTACTTC.

V is TRBV18 and J is TRBJ2-5; 13 bases map to TRBD2. Germline CDR1 is KGHSH and CDR2 is LQKENI. The CDR3 has 16 amino acids. The V gene end was trimmed by 3 bases and the J gene end by 2 bases; junction bases not matched to a gene: 3. CDR3 nucleotides: TGTGCCAGCTCACCGGGACTAGCGGGGCGTCAAGAGACCCAGTACTTC. Its translation is CASSPGLAGRQETQYF.